Sequencing of this TCR beta chain was carried out in a study of cytomegalovirus exposure and HLA in healthy donors. Findings of the study overall: Presence/absence analyses treated sequencing depth as roughly uniform across donors. For TCR beta chains, V- and J-gene trimming was later linked to a missense DCLRE1C variant.

Amplification used 60 Vbeta primers and 13 Jbeta primers. Using immunoSEQ multiplex PCR, the repertoire was profiled, and TCRdb retains in-frame clones only, with some absent. Of around 160,000 clones listed, around 73% are singletons. The V gene lost 5 bases and the J gene lost 4 bases, with 10 bases spanning the gap. Per the germline V gene, CDR1 is MNHNY and CDR2 is SVGAGI (reference sequence). The CDR3 spans 13 residues. Details on this clone: The target antigen is unknown.

The rearrangement joins TRBV6-6 to TRBJ2-3, with unresolved D. The TCR originated in a male donor in good health and CMV-seronegative. Sequences were obtained from PBMCs. Here the CDR3 DNA reads TGTGCCAGCAGTAACTACACCCCAGATACGCAGTATTTT. As protein: CASSNYTPDTQYF.